These 26 T cell receptor beta chains came from one sample sequenced in a study of cytomegalovirus exposure and HLA in healthy donors. Amplification used 60 Vbeta primers and 13 Jbeta primers. This table comes from immunoSEQ multiplex PCR, and its TCRdb copy is limited to in-frame clones, with some not included. The table for this sample gives about 67,000 clones. Sequences were obtained from PBMCs. The receptors here all came from a woman in her twenties or thirties in good health and CMV-seronegative.

The genes are TRBV29-1 and TRBJ2-7; no firm D call. The CDR3 runs 11 residues. CDR1 is SQVTM, CDR2 ANQGSEA, per germline. The V end was cut by 2 bases, the J end by 3 bases, with 5 bases between. The CDR3 DNA sequence: TGCAGCGTTGAAATCCTCTACGAGCAGTACTTC. It encodes CSVEILYEQYF.

The genes are TRBV10-3 and TRBJ1-1; tentatively, D is TRBD1 (6 bases). The ends were cut back, 11 bases at V and 0 bases at J, with 10 bases in the middle. The CDR3 extends over 12 amino acids. CDR1 ENHRY and CDR2 SYGVKD come from the germline V gene. The CDR3 nucleotides read TGTGCCGTACAGGGTTTGAACACTGAAGCTTTCTTT. This codes for CAVQGLNTEAFF.

The chain employs TRBV2 and TRBJ1-1; D might be TRBD1 (6 bases). CDR1 and CDR2 (germline): SNHLY, FYNNEI. The CDR3 consists of 12 residues. V lost 6 bases to trimming and J lost 7 bases, with 12 bases between them. CDR3 sequence reads: CASSLDSFEAFF. The CDR3 nucleotides read TGTGCCAGCAGCCTGGACAGTTTTGAAGCTTTCTTT.

The chain recombines TRBV6-5 with TRBJ1-1; tentative D call: TRBD1 (6 bases). The CDR3 totals 12 residues. Germline V gene sequence: CDR1 MNHEY, CDR2 SVGAGI. V was shortened by 6 bases and J by 11 bases, with 16 bases between the two germline ends. CDR3 sequence reads: CASSGTGPGAFF. CDR3 DNA: TGTGCCAGCAGCGGTACAGGGCCTGGGGCTTTCTTT.

The CDR3 loop is CASSSFRDRDTQYF. CDR3 nucleotides: TGCGCCAGCAGCTCGTTCCGGGACAGAGATACGCAGTATTTT. The chain links TRBV5-1 to TRBJ2-3, with TRBD1 matching over 7 bases. This CDR3 spans 14 amino acids. The V gene end was trimmed by 3 bases and the J gene end by 5 bases; junction bases not matched to a gene: 6. Germline values: CDR1 SGHRS, CDR2 YFSETQ.

Written as DNA, the CDR3 is TGCGCCAGCAGCCAAATAGGAGGGCCCGAGCAGTACTTC. The encoded protein is CASSQIGGPEQYF. The chain combines TRBV4-1 with TRBJ2-7; a weak D match, TRBD2 (6 bases). Trimming cost V 2 bases and J 6 bases, with 11 bases left between them. CDR1 MGHRA and CDR2 YSYEKL come from the germline V gene. This CDR3 spans 13 amino acids.

This chain links TRBV18 with TRBJ2-3; perhaps TRBD2 as D (5 bases). Germline values: CDR1 KGHSH, CDR2 LQKENI. Trimming left V 0 bases short and J 5 bases short, with 15 bases between. CDR3 length: 16 amino acids. The CDR3 DNA is TGTGCCAGCTCACCACCGTTTGCGGGCAATGGAGATACGCAGTATTTT. This sequence encodes CASSPPFAGNGDTQYF.

V and J are TRBV5-6 and TRBJ1-4, with D maybe TRBD1 (5 bases). Trimming left V 4 bases short and J 5 bases short, with 15 bases between. Germline V gives CDR1 SGHDT, CDR2 YYEEEE. The CDR3 sequence is 15 residues long. CDR3 region: CASSPGDRPNEKLFF. In DNA form, the CDR3 reads TGTGCCAGCAGCCCGGGGGACCGGCCGAATGAAAAACTGTTTTTT.

CDR3 nucleotides: TGTGCCAGCAGGGCTCAGGGAAGCAATCAGCCCCAGCATTTT. This encodes CASRAQGSNQPQHF. The rearrangement joins TRBV6-5 to TRBJ1-5; weak D call: TRBD1 (5 bases). Germline V gene sequence: CDR1 MNHEY, CDR2 SVGAGI. The CDR3 is 14 amino acids. V was shortened by 6 bases and J by 1 base, with 10 bases between the two germline ends.

The V gene is TRBV29-1, the J gene TRBJ2-5; D might be TRBD2 (7 bases). V was cut by 0 bases and J by 9 bases, with 14 bases left in between. The CDR3 is 13 residues long. CDR1 SQVTM and CDR2 ANQGSEA come from the germline V gene. The DNA for the CDR3 is TGCAGCGTTGAAGAGTGGGAGGGGGGGGCCCAGTACTTC. Amino acids: CSVEEWEGGAQYF.

The chain employs TRBV28 and TRBJ2-1; weak D call: TRBD1 (6 bases). The V end lost 5 bases, the J end lost 6 bases, and 20 bases lay between the germline ends. Germline lookup yields CDR1 MDHEN and CDR2 SYDVKM. The CDR3 spans 16 residues. The CDR3 spells CASSLVRTALLNEQFF. The CDR3 DNA is TGTGCCAGCAGTCTTGTCCGGACAGCCCTCCTCAATGAGCAGTTCTTC.

V and J are TRBV4-1 and TRBJ1-1, with D maybe TRBD1 (5 bases). This CDR3 is built from 15 residues. The V gene lost 1 base and the J gene lost 8 bases, with 17 bases spanning the gap. In germline, CDR1 is MGHRA, CDR2 YSYEKL. CDR3 protein: CASSQAWDLLVEAFF. Written as DNA, the CDR3 is TGCGCCAGCAGCCAAGCTTGGGACTTGCTAGTCGAAGCTTTCTTT.

The chain combines TRBV7-3 with TRBJ2-7; 10 bases map to TRBD1. CDR1 and CDR2 from the germline V gene are SGHTA and FQGTGA. This CDR3 has 15 residues. After removal of 5 bases from V and 5 bases from J, the junction contained 9 bases not matched to a gene. DNA for the CDR3: TGTGCCAGCAGCCTTGGGACAGGGGCTGGCAACGAGCAGTACTTC. Protein: CASSLGTGAGNEQYF.

The genes are TRBV7-3 and TRBJ2-3, with 14 nucleotides matching TRBD2. The CDR3 is 17 amino acids. Germline values: CDR1 SGHTA, CDR2 FQGTGA. V dropped 8 bases and J dropped 4; count of bases not matched to a gene: 11. CDR3 region: CASATGTSGSRADTQYF. The DNA of the CDR3 is TGTGCCAGCGCAACCGGGACTAGCGGGAGTCGGGCAGATACGCAGTATTTT.

The CDR3 sequence: CASSQDVAADTQYF. In DNA, the CDR3 is TGTGCCAGCAGCCAAGATGTGGCCGCAGATACGCAGTATTTT. The V gene is TRBV4-2, the J gene TRBJ2-3; no clear D gene. V was shortened by 0 bases and J by 4 bases, with 8 bases between the two germline ends. Germline V gives CDR1 LGHNA, CDR2 YNFKEQ. CDR3 length: 14 residues.

The gene calls are TRBV7-2 and TRBJ2-7; D perhaps matches TRBD2 (6 bases). Germline CDR1 SGHTA, CDR2 FQGNSA. The CDR3 covers 13 residues. Trimming removed 4 bases from V and 11 bases from J, with 18 bases in between. CDR3: CASSYGSASDKYF. The CDR3 DNA follows: TGTGCCAGCAGCTACGGGTCGGCTAGCGATAAGTACTTC.

J is TRBJ2-2 and V is TRBV6-1, with D perhaps matching TRBD1 (6 bases). The CDR3 loop spans 14 amino acids. V was shortened by 5 bases and J by 2 bases, with 9 bases between the two germline ends. CDR1 is MNHNS, CDR2 SASEGT, per germline. CDR3 nucleotide sequence: TGTGCCAGCAGTCCCAGGGGTAACACCGGGGAGCTGTTTTTT. It yields the protein CASSPRGNTGELFF.

The J gene is TRBJ1-2, the V gene TRBV9; D is undetermined. With 0 bases removed from V and 2 bases from J, the gap between germline ends came to 11 bases. Germline CDR1 SGDLS, CDR2 YYNGEE. The CDR3 runs 15 residues. This CDR3 reads CASSVEGGLNYGYTF. In nucleotides, the CDR3 is TGTGCCAGCAGCGTAGAAGGCGGACTAAACTATGGCTACACCTTC.

The CDR3 DNA sequence: TGTGCCAGCAGCCAGCCACTAGCGGGCATGGAGCAGTACTTC. Its protein product is CASSQPLAGMEQYF. The chain recombines TRBV14 with TRBJ2-7; 9 nucleotides line up with TRBD2. This CDR3 contains 14 residues. Germline CDR1 SGHDN, CDR2 FVKESK. The V segment lost 3 bases and the J segment 7 bases; nucleotides outside the gene matches: 7.

The chain joins TRBV6-1 to TRBJ2-1; 11 positions match TRBD2. CDR3 length: 16 residues. CDR1 is MNHNS and CDR2 is SASEGT in the germline V gene. Losses at the gene ends were 4 bases for V and 5 bases for J; bases not matched to a gene: 7. The CDR3 nucleotides are TGTGCCAGCAGTGCCCAGGGACTAGCGGTAAACAATGAGCAGTTCTTC. Amino acid sequence: CASSAQGLAVNNEQFF.

The CDR3 loop is CASSSAGTVSSYEQYF. The CDR3, as DNA: TGTGCCAGCAGCTCGGCCGGGACAGTCAGCTCCTACGAGCAGTACTTC. The gene calls are TRBV4-2 and TRBJ2-7; 7 bases are shared with TRBD1. With 5 bases clipped from V and 0 bases from J, the junction kept 10 bases outside the gene matches. Germline CDR1 is LGHNA and CDR2 is YNFKEQ. The CDR3 is made up of 16 amino acids.

V usage is TRBV7-3 and J usage is TRBJ2-2; 7 nucleotides agree with TRBD2. V lost 0 bases to trimming and J lost 4 bases; unmatched junction nucleotides: 2. Germline assignment: CDR1 SGHTA and CDR2 FQGTGA. The CDR3 has 15 amino acids. In DNA form, the CDR3 reads TGTGCCAGCAGCTTAACGTTAGCGGGCACCGGGGAGCTGTTTTTT. Protein: CASSLTLAGTGELFF. Drawing the rest from reference TRBV7-3 and TRBJ2-2, the complete variable domain is GAGVSQTPSNKVTEKGKYVELRCDPISGHTALYWYRQSLGQGPEFLIYFQGTGAADDSGLPNDRFFAVRPEGSVSTLKIQRTERGDSAVYLCASSLTLAGTGELFFGEGSRLTVL.

This sequence joins TRBV6-1 and TRBJ1-6; 12 bases map to TRBD1. The V segment lost 6 bases and the J segment 14 bases; nucleotides outside the gene matches: 11. The germline V gene encodes CDR1 MNHNS and CDR2 SASEGT. The CDR3 has 15 residues. The CDR3 here is CASRPGQGAPSALHF. The DNA of the CDR3 is TGTGCCAGCAGACCGGGACAGGGGGCCCCTTCGGCCCTCCACTTT.

The chain is built from TRBV28 and TRBJ2-1; 12 bases agree with TRBD2. This CDR3 is 17 amino acids long. V shed 6 bases and J 12 bases; nucleotides not matched to a gene: 18. CDR1 MDHEN and CDR2 SYDVKM come from the germline V gene. CDR3 sequence reads: CASRGEKGLAGGRGQFF. In DNA form, the CDR3 reads TGTGCCAGCAGGGGAGAGAAGGGACTAGCGGGCGGGCGAGGGCAGTTCTTC.

V usage is TRBV7-2 and J usage is TRBJ1-2; the D gene is possibly TRBD1 (6 bases). CDR1 SGHTA and CDR2 FQGNSA come from the germline V gene. The CDR3 is 13 amino acids. V was trimmed by 1 base and J by 5 bases, leaving 8 bases between them. The CDR3 reads CASSLGGLYGYTF. As DNA, the CDR3 is TGTGCCAGCAGCTTAGGGGGGCTTTATGGCTACACCTTC. Based on the CDR3 plus reference TRBV7-2 and TRBJ1-2, the full variable domain is GAGVSQSPSNKVTEKGKDVELRCDPISGHTALYWYRQSLGQGLEFLIYFQGNSAPDKSGLPSDRFSAERTGGSVSTLTIQRTQQEDSAVYLCASSLGGLYGYTFGSGTRLTVV.

V gene TRBV23-1 combines with J gene TRBJ2-7, with D possibly being TRBD1 (5 bases). TRBV23-1 is labeled an ORF, and its function is uncertain. There are 18 residues in the CDR3. The ends were cut back, 7 bases at V and 2 bases at J, with 27 bases in the middle. As DNA, the CDR3 is TGCGCCAGCACCTCCGAGGCCCCATATGGGGCTCCTCCCTACGAGCAGTACTTC. Protein: CASTSEAPYGAPPYEQYF.